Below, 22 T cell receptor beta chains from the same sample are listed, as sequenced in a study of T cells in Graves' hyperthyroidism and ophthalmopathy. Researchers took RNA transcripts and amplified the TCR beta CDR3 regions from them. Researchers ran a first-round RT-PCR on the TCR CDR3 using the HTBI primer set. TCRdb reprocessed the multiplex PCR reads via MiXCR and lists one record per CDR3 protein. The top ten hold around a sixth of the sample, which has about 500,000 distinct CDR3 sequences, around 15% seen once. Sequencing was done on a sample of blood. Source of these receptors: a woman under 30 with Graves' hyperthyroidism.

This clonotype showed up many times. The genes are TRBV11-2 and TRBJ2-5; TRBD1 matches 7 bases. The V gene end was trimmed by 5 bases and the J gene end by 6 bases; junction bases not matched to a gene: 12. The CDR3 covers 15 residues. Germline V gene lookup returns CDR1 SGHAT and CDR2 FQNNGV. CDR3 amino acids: CASSTDRVWLQTQYF. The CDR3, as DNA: TGTGCCAGCAGCACAGACAGGGTTTGGCTACAGACCCAGTACTTC.

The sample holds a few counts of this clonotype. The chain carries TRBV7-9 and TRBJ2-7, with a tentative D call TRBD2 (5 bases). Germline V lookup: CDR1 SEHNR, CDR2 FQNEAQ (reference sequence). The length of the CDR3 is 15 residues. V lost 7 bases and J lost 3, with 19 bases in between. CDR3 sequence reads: CASTPSGGSHYEQYF. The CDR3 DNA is TGTGCCAGCACCCCGTCCGGTGGGAGCCACTACGAGCAGTACTTC.

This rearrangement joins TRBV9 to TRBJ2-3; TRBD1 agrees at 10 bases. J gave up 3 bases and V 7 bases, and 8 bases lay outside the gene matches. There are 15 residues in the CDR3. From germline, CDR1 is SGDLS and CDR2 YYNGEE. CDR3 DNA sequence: TGTGCCAGCCGATTCGGGACAGGGGCAACAGATACGCAGTATTTT. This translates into CASRFGTGATDTQYF.

The CDR3 loop reads CSVEVGNEQFF. The CDR3, as DNA: TGCAGCGTTGAGGTGGGGAATGAGCAGTTCTTC. This chain uses TRBV29-1 with TRBJ2-1; D remains ambiguous. Trimming took off 3 bases at V and 7 bases at J, with 7 bases between the two ends. There are 11 residues in the CDR3. Germline V CDR1 and CDR2: SQVTM, ANQGSEA.

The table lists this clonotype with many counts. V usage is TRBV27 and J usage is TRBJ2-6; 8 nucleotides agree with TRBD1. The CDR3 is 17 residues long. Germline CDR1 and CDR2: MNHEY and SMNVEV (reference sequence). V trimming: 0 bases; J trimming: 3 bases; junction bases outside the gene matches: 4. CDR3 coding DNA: TGTGCCAGCAGTTTATCGCACAGGGGGTTTGGGGCCAACGTCCTGACTTTC. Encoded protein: CASSLSHRGFGANVLTF. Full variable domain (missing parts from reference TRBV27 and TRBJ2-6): EAQVTQNPRYLITVTGKKLTVTCSQNMNHEYMSWYRQDPGLGLRQIYYSMNVEVTDKGDVPEGYKVSRKEKRNFPLILESPSPNQTSLYFCASSLSHRGFGANVLTFGAGSRLTVL.

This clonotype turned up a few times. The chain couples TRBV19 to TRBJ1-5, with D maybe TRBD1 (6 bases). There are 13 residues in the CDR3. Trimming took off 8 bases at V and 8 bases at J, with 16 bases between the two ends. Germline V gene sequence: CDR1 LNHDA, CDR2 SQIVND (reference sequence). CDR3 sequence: CASSANRDEPQHF. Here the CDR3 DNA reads TGTGCCAGTTCCGCAAACAGGGATGAGCCCCAGCATTTT.

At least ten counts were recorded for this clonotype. The CDR3 nucleotides read TGTGCCAGCAGACCGGGACAGGGGGCGAACTCCTACAATGAGCAGTTCTTC. This encodes CASRPGQGANSYNEQFF. This rearrangement joins TRBV27 to TRBJ2-1; 12 nucleotides agree with TRBD1. Trimming at V came to 6 bases and at J to 0 bases, leaving 6 bases not matched to a gene. The CDR3 sequence is 17 residues long. Germline V gives CDR1 MNHEY, CDR2 SMNVEV (reference sequence).

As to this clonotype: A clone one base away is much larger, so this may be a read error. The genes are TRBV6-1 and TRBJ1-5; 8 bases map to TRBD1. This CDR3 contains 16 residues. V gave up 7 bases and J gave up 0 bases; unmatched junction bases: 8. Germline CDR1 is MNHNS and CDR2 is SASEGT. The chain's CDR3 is CASTNRGDLSNQPQHF. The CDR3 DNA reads TGTGCCAGCACTAACAGGGGGGACCTTAGCAATCAGCCCCAGCATTTT.

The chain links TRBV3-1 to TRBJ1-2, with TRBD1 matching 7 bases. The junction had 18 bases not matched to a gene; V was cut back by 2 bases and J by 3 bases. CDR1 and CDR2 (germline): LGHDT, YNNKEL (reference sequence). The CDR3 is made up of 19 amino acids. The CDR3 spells CASSQWVRGLTSSYYGYTF. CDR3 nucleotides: TGTGCCAGCAGCCAATGGGTTAGGGGGCTAACGTCGTCATACTATGGCTACACCTTC. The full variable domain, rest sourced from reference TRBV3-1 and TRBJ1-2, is DTAVSQTPKYLVTQMGNDKSIKCEQNLGHDTMYWYKQDSKKFLKIMFSYNNKELIINETVPNRFSPKSPDKAHLNLHINSLELGDSAVYFCASSQWVRGLTSSYYGYTFGSGTRLTVV.

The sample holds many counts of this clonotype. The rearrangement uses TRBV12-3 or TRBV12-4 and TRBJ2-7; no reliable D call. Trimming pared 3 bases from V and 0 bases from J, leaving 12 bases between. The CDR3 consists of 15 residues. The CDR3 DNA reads TGTGCCAGCAGTTTCCAGAGATGGAGCTCCTACGAGCAGTACTTC. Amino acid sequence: CASSFQRWSSYEQYF.

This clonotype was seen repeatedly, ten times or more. CDR3 loop: CASGLVQARFGAYGYTF. In DNA form, the CDR3 reads TGTGCTAGTGGTTTGGTACAGGCACGGTTTGGTGCCTATGGCTACACCTTC. V gene TRBV12-5 combines with J gene TRBJ1-2; D perhaps matches TRBD1 (5 bases). The V gene's germline CDR1 is LGHNT and CDR2 FRNRAP. The CDR3 has 17 residues. V was cut by 0 bases and J by 4 bases, with 18 bases left in between. The full variable domain, rest sourced from reference TRBV12-5 and TRBJ1-2, is DARVTQTPRHKVTEMGQEVTMRCQPILGHNTVFWYRQTMMQGLELLAYFRNRAPLDDSGMPKDRFSAEMPDATLATLKIQPSEPRDSAVYFCASGLVQARFGAYGYTFGSGTRLTVV.

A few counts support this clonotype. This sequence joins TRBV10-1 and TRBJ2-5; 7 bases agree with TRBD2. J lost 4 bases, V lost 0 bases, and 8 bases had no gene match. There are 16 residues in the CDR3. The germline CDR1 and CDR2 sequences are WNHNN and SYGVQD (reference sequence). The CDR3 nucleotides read TGCGCCAGCAGTGAGTCGGGTGGGAGGGCCGGAGAGACCCAGTACTTC. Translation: CASSESGGRAGETQYF.

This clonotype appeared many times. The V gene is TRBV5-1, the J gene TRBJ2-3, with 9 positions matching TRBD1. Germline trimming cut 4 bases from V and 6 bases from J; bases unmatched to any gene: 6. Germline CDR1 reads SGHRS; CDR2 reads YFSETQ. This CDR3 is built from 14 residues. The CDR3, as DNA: TGCGCCAGCAGCCAGGACAGGGGTTGGGATACGCAGTATTTT. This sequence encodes CASSQDRGWDTQYF.

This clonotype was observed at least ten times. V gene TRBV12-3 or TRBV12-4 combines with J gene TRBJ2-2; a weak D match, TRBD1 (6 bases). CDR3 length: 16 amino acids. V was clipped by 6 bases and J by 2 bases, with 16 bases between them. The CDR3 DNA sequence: TGTGCCAGCAGCCGCCCCGGGACACTTAACACCGGGGAGCTGTTTTTT. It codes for CASSRPGTLNTGELFF.

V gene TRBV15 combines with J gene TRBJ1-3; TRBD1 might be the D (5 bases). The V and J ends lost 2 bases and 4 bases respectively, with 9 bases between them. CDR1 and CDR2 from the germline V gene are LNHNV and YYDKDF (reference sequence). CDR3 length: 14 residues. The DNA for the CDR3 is TGTGCCACCAGCAGACCAGAGGGGGGAAACACCATATATTTT. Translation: CATSRPEGGNTIYF.

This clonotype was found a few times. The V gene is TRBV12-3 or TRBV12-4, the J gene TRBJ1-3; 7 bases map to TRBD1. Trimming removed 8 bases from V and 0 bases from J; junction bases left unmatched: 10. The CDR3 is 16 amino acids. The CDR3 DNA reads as TGTGCCAGCGACACAGGGACAGTTTTCTCTGGAAACACCATATATTTT. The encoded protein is CASDTGTVFSGNTIYF.

CDR3 sequence: CASSSRPVGGIAKNIQYF. CDR3 nucleotides: TGTGCCAGCAGCTCCAGACCAGTTGGGGGGATAGCCAAAAACATTCAGTACTTC. The V gene is TRBV7-2, the J gene TRBJ2-4, with D perhaps TRBD2 (6 bases). CDR1 SGHTA and CDR2 FQGNSA come from the germline V gene. V was pared by 4 bases and J by 0 bases, with 19 bases between. The CDR3 loop spans 18 amino acids.

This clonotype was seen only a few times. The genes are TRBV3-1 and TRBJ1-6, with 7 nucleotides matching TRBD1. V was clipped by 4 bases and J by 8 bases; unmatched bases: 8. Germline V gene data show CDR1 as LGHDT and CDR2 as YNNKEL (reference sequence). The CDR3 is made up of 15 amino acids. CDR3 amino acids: CASSRSDRVDSPLHF. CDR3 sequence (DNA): TGTGCCAGCAGCCGCTCAGACAGGGTCGATTCACCCCTCCACTTT.

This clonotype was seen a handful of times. The CDR3 coding sequence is TGTGCCAGCAACAAGGGGGTGGCCACTGAAGCTTTCTTT. This gives the protein CASNKGVATEAFF. The chain carries TRBV6-1 and TRBJ1-1; D might be TRBD1 (6 bases). Trimming shortened V by 7 bases and J by 4 bases, and 13 bases separated the two germline ends. Germline V gene sequence: CDR1 MNHNS, CDR2 SASEGT. This CDR3 comprises 13 residues.

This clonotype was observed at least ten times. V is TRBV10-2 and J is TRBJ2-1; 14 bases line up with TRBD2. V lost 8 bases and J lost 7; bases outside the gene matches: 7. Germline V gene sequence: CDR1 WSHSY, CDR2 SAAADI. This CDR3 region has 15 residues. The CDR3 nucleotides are TGCGCCAGCCGCGGGACTAGCGGGAGTCAGAATGAGCAGTTCTTC. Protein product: CASRGTSGSQNEQFF.

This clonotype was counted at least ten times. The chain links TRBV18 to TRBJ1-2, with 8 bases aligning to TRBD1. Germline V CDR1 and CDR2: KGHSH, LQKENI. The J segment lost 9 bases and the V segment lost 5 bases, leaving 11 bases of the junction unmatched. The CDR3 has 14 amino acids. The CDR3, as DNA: TGTGCCAGCTCATCAGGGGGACAGGTTGATCGCTACACCTTC. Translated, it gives CASSSGGQVDRYTF.

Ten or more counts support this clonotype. CDR3 in amino acids: CASSHSSATNEKLFF. CDR3 in DNA: TGTGCCAGCAGTCACTCCTCAGCAACTAATGAAAAACTGTTTTTT. This chain joins TRBV12-3 or TRBV12-4 and TRBJ1-4; D gene uncertain. Trimming stripped 5 bases from V and 0 bases from J, with 10 bases between. This CDR3 spans 15 amino acids.